These 30 T cell receptor beta chains originate from one sample sequenced in a study of molecular identifiers for immune sequencing clone quantification. TCRdb ran MiXCR on the PCR reads and lists one entry per CDR3 protein. The sample shows 300,000 to 400,000 distinct CDR3 sequences, roughly a fifth of them seen only once. The sample taken for sequencing was naive CD8+ T cells from blood, with Jurkat cell RNA spiked in. The subset here: FACS-sorted CD8+CD4-CCR7+CD45RA+ naive T cells. All receptors come from a human donor in good health. Some libraries in this study had Jurkat cell RNA spiked in.

This clonotype was recorded at least ten times. This chain uses TRBV20-1 with TRBJ2-7; D remains unclear. The CDR3 covers 12 residues. V lost 3 bases, J lost 3 bases, and 9 bases lay in between. Germline CDR1 DFQATT, CDR2 SNEGSKA (reference sequence). For the CDR3, the DNA is TGCAGTGCTAGTCAGGACGGCTACGAGCAGTACTTC. This codes for CSASQDGYEQYF.

This clonotype was observed a few times. The chain employs TRBV4-3 and TRBJ1-1; 9 bases match TRBD1. Germline V gene sequence: CDR1 LGHNA, CDR2 YSLEER. V trimming: 2 bases; J trimming: 1 base; junction bases outside the gene matches: 2. This CDR3 contains 15 residues. The CDR3 coding sequence is TGCGCCAGCAGCCAATGGACAGGGGAGAACACTGAAGCTTTCTTT. Protein sequence: CASSQWTGENTEAFF.

On this clonotype: Being one base from a much bigger clone, this may be a read error. The rearrangement joins TRBV7-9 to TRBJ2-2, with D possibly TRBD2 on 5 matching bases. The CDR3 has 13 amino acids. In germline, CDR1 is SEHNR, CDR2 FQNEAQ (reference sequence). In DNA form, the CDR3 reads TGTGCCAGCAGCTTGGACTTTGCCGGGGAGCTGTCTTTT. It translates to CASSLDFAGELSF.

There are many counts of this clonotype. J is TRBJ2-3 and V is TRBV12-3 or TRBV12-4; 8 bases map to TRBD1. V lost 3 bases to trimming and J lost 6 bases; unmatched junction nucleotides: 11. CDR3 size: 16 residues. The CDR3 sequence: CASSLGRAGGYDTQYF. DNA for the CDR3: TGTGCCAGCAGTTTGGGAAGGGCAGGGGGCTATGATACGCAGTATTTT.

This clonotype was seen at least ten times. The chain couples TRBV29-1 to TRBJ2-2, with 9 bases aligning to TRBD2. V trimming: 4 bases; J trimming: 2 bases; junction bases outside the gene matches: 5. This CDR3 spans 15 amino acids. Germline V gene sequence: CDR1 SQVTM, CDR2 ANQGSEA. The CDR3 loop reads CSVVAGGDNTGELFF. CDR3 in DNA: TGCAGCGTTGTTGCGGGAGGGGATAACACCGGGGAGCTGTTTTTT.

This clonotype was counted a few times. The chain couples TRBV19 to TRBJ2-7, with D possibly being TRBD1 (6 bases). Deletions cut 5 bases from V and 6 bases from J, with 11 bases between. This CDR3 is 12 amino acids long. In germline, CDR1 is LNHDA, CDR2 SQIVND (reference sequence). The CDR3 nucleotides read TGTGCCAGTAGTCCCCAGGGGAGCGAGCAGTACTTC. It yields the protein CASSPQGSEQYF.

The rearrangement links TRBV12-3 or TRBV12-4 to TRBJ1-5; TRBD1 might be the D (5 bases). The CDR3 runs to 17 residues. V lost 3 bases and J lost 6, with 21 bases in between. The chain's CDR3 is CASSFGLRGIRSQPQHF. The CDR3 DNA sequence: TGTGCCAGCAGTTTCGGGTTGAGGGGAATCCGCAGTCAGCCCCAGCATTTT.

This clonotype has a count of ten or more. V gene TRBV13 combines with J gene TRBJ2-3; no clear D gene. V lost 7 bases, J lost 2 bases, and 10 bases lay in between. Germline lookup yields CDR1 PRHDT and CDR2 FYEKMQ (reference sequence). The CDR3 has 13 residues. The CDR3 sequence: CASTDSLTDTQYF. The CDR3 bases are TGTGCCAGCACTGACTCCCTCACAGATACGCAGTATTTT. The entire variable domain, with the rest obtained from reference TRBV13 and TRBJ2-3, is as follows: AAGVIQSPRHLIKEKRETATLKCYPIPRHDTVYWYQQGPGQDPQFLISFYEKMQSDKGSIPDRFSAQQFSDYHSELNMSSLELGDSALYFCASTDSLTDTQYFGPGTRLTVL.

This clonotype occurred a few times. This rearrangement joins TRBV27 to TRBJ2-1; D not certain. The CDR3 loop spans 12 amino acids. Germline assignment: CDR1 MNHEY and CDR2 SMNVEV (reference sequence). V was cut by 4 bases and J by 5 bases, with 6 bases left in between. CDR3 DNA: TGTGCCAGCAGTTCGCCTAACAATGAGCAGTTCTTC. Amino acids: CASSSPNNEQFF.

As regards this clonotype: One base away lies a much larger clone, so this may be a sequencing read error. The chain has TRBV28 and TRBJ2-7; D gene unclear. Looked up from germline, CDR1 is MDHEN and CDR2 is SYDVKM. This CDR3 has 14 amino acids. The CDR3 is CASQVSLSSYGQYF. The CDR3 DNA follows: TGTGCCAGCCAAGTTTCCCTAAGCTCCTACGGGCAGTACTTC.

The V and J genes are TRBV7-9 and TRBJ2-1, with TRBD2 matching over 10 bases. Germline V CDR1 and CDR2: SEHNR, FQNEAQ (reference sequence). V dropped 4 bases and J dropped 9; count of bases not matched to a gene: 12. The CDR3 consists of 16 residues. CDR3 residues: CASSSERGGLVSEQFF. In DNA, the CDR3 is TGTGCCAGCAGCTCGGAGCGGGGGGGCCTGGTGAGTGAGCAGTTCTTC.

This clonotype has a count of ten or more. This chain links TRBV11-2 with TRBJ1-6; D is uncertain. Germline V gene data show CDR1 as SGHAT and CDR2 as FQNNGV. This CDR3 contains 17 residues. The V gene lost 1 base and the J gene lost 1 base, with 11 bases spanning the gap. The CDR3 coding sequence is TGTGCCAGCAGCTTAGGGGCCTCGTGGTCCTATAATTCACCCCTCCACTTT. Translation: CASSLGASWSYNSPLHF.

This clonotype has ten or more counts. This chain uses TRBV12-3 or TRBV12-4 with TRBJ2-1; D may be TRBD1 (5 bases). The CDR3 spans 12 residues. Trimming took off 5 bases at V and 8 bases at J, with 10 bases between the two ends. The chain's CDR3 is CASSVTADEQFF. Written as DNA, the CDR3 is TGTGCCAGCAGTGTGACAGCTGATGAGCAGTTCTTC.

This clonotype has a single count. Since a much larger clone is just one base distant, this may be a read error. The rearrangement joins TRBV7-2 to TRBJ2-7, with D possibly TRBD1 on 5 matching bases. The CDR3 is 15 amino acids. V lost 6 bases, J lost 6 bases, and 21 bases lay in between. Germline V lookup: CDR1 SGHTA, CDR2 FQGNSA. The CDR3 nucleotides are TGTGCCAGCAGACGCACTCAGGGCTCAGGCCCCGAGCAGTACTTC. As protein: CASRRTQGSGPEQYF.

Concerning this clonotype: A much bigger clone sits one base away, suggesting this may be a read error. The rearrangement joins TRBV6-2 or TRBV6-3 to TRBJ2-7, with a weak D call TRBD2 (6 bases). The CDR3 length is 15 residues. CDR1 is MNHEY, CDR2 SVGEGT, per germline. CDR3 sequence (DNA): TGTGCCAGCAGCAATCCGACTAGGACTGACTACGAGCGGTACTTC. Translation gives CASSNPTRTDYERYF.

This clonotype was observed many times. The chain uses TRBV4-3 and TRBJ2-4; either TRBD1 or TRBD2 may supply D (5 bases each). Trimming cost V 0 bases and J 9 bases, with 12 bases left between them. The CDR3 has 14 residues. Germline CDR1 LGHNA, CDR2 YSLEER. CDR3 DNA sequence: TGCGCCAGCAGCCAAGAATTTGGGACCTTCATTCAGTACTTC. It is translated as CASSQEFGTFIQYF.

This clonotype was counted between two and nine times. V and J are TRBV5-5 and TRBJ1-1, with 7 bases lining up with TRBD1. This CDR3 contains 14 residues. J lost 2 bases, V lost 4 bases, and 5 bases had no gene match. Germline V gives CDR1 SGHKS, CDR2 YYEKEE (reference sequence). CDR3 amino acids: CASSTRQGNTEAFF. The CDR3 bases are TGTGCCAGCAGCACCAGACAGGGAAACACTGAAGCTTTCTTT.

The sample holds a few counts of this clonotype. This chain connects TRBV19 to TRBJ1-6; the D is unclear. The V end lost 5 bases, the J end lost 0 bases, and 11 bases lay between the germline ends. From germline, CDR1 is LNHDA and CDR2 SQIVND (reference sequence). The CDR3 consists of 16 residues. Written as DNA, the CDR3 is TGTGCCAGTAGTCCAGCGATGGACTCCTATAATTCACCCCTCCACTTT. It yields the protein CASSPAMDSYNSPLHF.

A word on this clonotype: A read error may produce the germline difference seen at one junction end. The rearrangement joins TRBV7-9 to TRBJ1-1; TRBD1 matches 8 bases. CDR3 length equals 15 residues. Germline assignment: CDR1 SEHNR and CDR2 FQNEAQ (reference sequence). Here the CDR3 reads CASSPPDRVNTEALF. Here the CDR3 DNA reads TGTGCCAGCAGCCCTCCGGACAGGGTGAACACTGAAGCTCTCTTT.

A few counts support this clonotype. The rearrangement uses TRBV28 and TRBJ2-3; 10 bases align to TRBD2. From germline, CDR1 is MDHEN and CDR2 SYDVKM. Losses at the gene ends were 3 bases for V and 2 bases for J; bases not matched to a gene: 5. This CDR3 has 16 amino acids. CDR3 DNA sequence: TGTGCCAGCAGTTTTGGACTAGCGGCTATCACAGATACGCAGTATTTT. Protein product: CASSFGLAAITDTQYF.

The chain combines TRBV2 with TRBJ2-3; 7 nucleotides align to TRBD2. The CDR3 runs 13 residues. Germline CDR1 and CDR2: SNHLY and FYNNEI. V was clipped by 10 bases and J by 4 bases; unmatched bases: 8. CDR3 amino acids: CAIPGLISDTQYF. In DNA, the CDR3 is TGTGCCATCCCGGGACTAATTTCAGATACGCAGTATTTT.

In its sample, this clonotype was seen a few times. The CDR3 region is CSAAGTGTYEQYF. CDR3 DNA: TGCAGTGCGGCAGGGACAGGGACCTACGAGCAGTACTTC. The chain couples TRBV20-1 to TRBJ2-7, with 9 bases identical to TRBD1. This CDR3 comprises 13 residues. Germline V gene data show CDR1 as DFQATT and CDR2 as SNEGSKA (reference sequence). V was pared by 6 bases and J by 2 bases, with 5 bases of the junction left unmatched.

This clonotype was detected ten times or more. V is TRBV5-1 and J is TRBJ2-2; 10 bases match TRBD2. The V gene end was trimmed by 0 bases and the J gene end by 4 bases; junction bases not matched to a gene: 9. Germline V gene lookup returns CDR1 SGHRS and CDR2 YFSETQ. The CDR3 has 18 amino acids. CDR3 DNA sequence: TGCGCCAGCAGCTTGGCCGGAGCGGGGGGGCCCGTCACCGGGGAGCTGTTTTTT. The encoded protein is CASSLAGAGGPVTGELFF.

In the case of this clonotype: Since a much larger clone is just one base distant, this may be a read error. The gene calls are TRBV25-1 and TRBJ2-1; 14 bases map to TRBD2. The CDR3 is 16 residues long. CDR1 and CDR2 (germline): MGHDK, SYGVNS. The DNA for the CDR3 is TGTGCCAGCACCATCGGACTAGCGGGGGGATACAATGAGCAGCTCTTC. Translated, it gives CASTIGLAGGYNEQLF.

This clonotype has ten or more counts. The chain combines TRBV13 with TRBJ2-7, with D perhaps matching TRBD1 (5 bases). Germline V lookup: CDR1 PRHDT, CDR2 FYEKMQ (reference sequence). The CDR3 loop spans 15 amino acids. The germline V and J ends were trimmed by 3 bases and 3 bases, with 15 bases remaining between them. CDR3 amino acids: CASSLGPSKGYEQYF. The CDR3 DNA is TGTGCCAGCAGCTTGGGGCCCTCAAAAGGCTACGAGCAGTACTTC.

Details on this clonotype: The conserved phenylalanine or tryptophan normally closing the CDR3 is absent here, so this likely arose from a read error. This sequence joins TRBV4-3 and TRBJ1-1; D is unclear. From germline, CDR1 is LGHNA and CDR2 YSLEER. The CDR3 has 16 amino acids. The V end was cut by 0 bases, the J end by 6 bases, with 17 bases between. CDR3 protein: CASSQDRRRTLPEAFS. The CDR3 nucleotides are TGCGCCAGCAGCCAAGATCGGAGACGGACGCTTCCTGAAGCTTTCTCT.

This clonotype was picked up many times. The J gene is TRBJ2-5, the V gene TRBV9; 8 nucleotides agree with TRBD2. After removal of 4 bases from V and 6 bases from J, the junction contained 8 bases not matched to a gene. This CDR3 is 14 amino acids long. Germline V CDR1 and CDR2: SGDLS, YYNGEE. The CDR3 DNA is TGTGCCAGCAGCCCCCCCGCGGGGGGTCAGACCCAGTACTTC. Residues: CASSPPAGGQTQYF.

This clonotype has just a few counts. This may come from a read error, since a much larger clone is one base off. The J gene is TRBJ2-6, the V gene TRBV6-2 or TRBV6-3; D remains ambiguous. This CDR3 has 16 amino acids. From germline, CDR1 is MNHEY and CDR2 SVGEGT. CDR3 sequence reads: CASSHSGPSGANVLTF. The CDR3 DNA reads TGTGCCAGCAGTCACTCTGGCCCCTCTGGGGCCAACGTCCTGACTTTC.

The table lists this clonotype with a count of one. A much larger clone differs by one base, so this may be a read error. The chain links TRBV6-6 to TRBJ2-1, with TRBD1 matching 7 bases. The CDR3 has 13 residues. Germline V CDR1 and CDR2: MNHNY, SVGAGI (reference sequence). The V gene end was trimmed by 10 bases and the J gene end by 2 bases; junction bases not matched to a gene: 5. The CDR3 sequence is CATQQGPYNEQFF. CDR3 coding DNA: TGTGCCACCCAACAGGGGCCCTACAATGAGCAGTTCTTC.

This clonotype was seen a few times. CDR3 amino acids: CASSYSPDRAYEQYF. CDR3 in DNA: TGTGCCAGCAGTTACTCGCCAGATCGAGCCTACGAGCAGTACTTC. This chain uses TRBV6-2 or TRBV6-3 with TRBJ2-7; unclear D gene. The CDR3 has 15 amino acids. Trimming took off 0 bases at V and 2 bases at J, with 11 bases between the two ends. Germline CDR1 is MNHEY and CDR2 is SVGEGT.